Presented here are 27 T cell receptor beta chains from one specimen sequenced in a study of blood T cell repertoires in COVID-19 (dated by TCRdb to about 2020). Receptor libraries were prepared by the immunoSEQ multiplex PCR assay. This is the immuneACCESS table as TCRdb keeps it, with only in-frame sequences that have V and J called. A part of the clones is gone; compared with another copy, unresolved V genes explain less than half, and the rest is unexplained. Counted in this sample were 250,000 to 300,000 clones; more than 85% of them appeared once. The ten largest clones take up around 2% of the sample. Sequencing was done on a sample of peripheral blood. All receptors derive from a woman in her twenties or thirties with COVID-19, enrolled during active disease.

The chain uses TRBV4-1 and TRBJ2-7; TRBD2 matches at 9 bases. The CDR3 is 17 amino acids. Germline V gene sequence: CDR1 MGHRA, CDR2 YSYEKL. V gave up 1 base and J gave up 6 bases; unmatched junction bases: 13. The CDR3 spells CASSQGSQGTSLSEQYF. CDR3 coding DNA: TGCGCCAGCAGCCAAGGTTCTCAGGGGACTAGCCTGAGCGAGCAGTACTTC.

CDR3 DNA sequence: TGTGCCAGCAGCCAAGAAGGGGGTAGCGGGAGCATATATACGCAGTATTTT. It codes for CASSQEGGSGSIYTQYF. The chain uses TRBV4-2 and TRBJ2-3; 9 bases agree with TRBD2. CDR1 LGHNA and CDR2 YNFKEQ come from the germline V gene. CDR3 length: 17 amino acids. V gave up 0 bases and J gave up 7 bases; unmatched junction bases: 11.

The CDR3 nucleotides are TGTGCCAGCACGGTACAGGGGGTCACCTATGGCTACACCTTC. Translating it yields CASTVQGVTYGYTF. The V and J genes are TRBV2 and TRBJ1-2; 8 bases agree with TRBD1. CDR3 size: 14 residues. The trim removed 7 bases at V and 4 bases at J, leaving 8 bases unmatched. CDR1 is SNHLY and CDR2 is FYNNEI in the germline V gene.

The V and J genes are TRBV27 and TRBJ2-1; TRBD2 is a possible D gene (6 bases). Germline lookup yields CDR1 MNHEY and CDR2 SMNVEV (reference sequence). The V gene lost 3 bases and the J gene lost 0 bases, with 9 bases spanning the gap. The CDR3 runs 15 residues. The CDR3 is CASSFGGSSYNEQFF. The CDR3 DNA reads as TGTGCCAGCAGTTTTGGAGGGAGCTCCTACAATGAGCAGTTCTTC.

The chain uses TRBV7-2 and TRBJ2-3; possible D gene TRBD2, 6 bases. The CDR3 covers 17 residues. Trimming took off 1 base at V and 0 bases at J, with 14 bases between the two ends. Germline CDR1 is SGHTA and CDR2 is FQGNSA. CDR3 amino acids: CASSLVASADSTDTQYF. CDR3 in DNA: TGTGCCAGCAGCTTAGTCGCTAGCGCCGATAGCACAGATACGCAGTATTTT.

The CDR3 reads CASSKRLDTQGQYF. DNA for the CDR3: TGTGCCAGCAGCAAAAGGCTGGACACCCAGGGGCAGTACTTC. The rearrangement uses TRBV21-1 and TRBJ2-7; TRBD1, the table's D call, lacks a check against the DNA. TRBV21-1 is a documented pseudogene. The CDR3 loop spans 14 amino acids.

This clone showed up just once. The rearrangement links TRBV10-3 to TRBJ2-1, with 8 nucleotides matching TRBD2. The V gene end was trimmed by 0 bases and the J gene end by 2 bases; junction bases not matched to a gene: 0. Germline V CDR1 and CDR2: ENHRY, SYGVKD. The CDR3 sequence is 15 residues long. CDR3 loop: CAISESSGTYNEQFF. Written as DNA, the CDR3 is TGTGCCATCAGTGAGTCTAGCGGGACCTACAATGAGCAGTTCTTC.

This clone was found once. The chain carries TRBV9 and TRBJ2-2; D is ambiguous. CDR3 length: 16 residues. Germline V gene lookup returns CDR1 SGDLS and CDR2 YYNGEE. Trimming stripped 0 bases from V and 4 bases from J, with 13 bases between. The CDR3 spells CASSVVPYPSTGELFF. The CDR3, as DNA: TGTGCCAGCAGCGTAGTCCCTTATCCTAGCACCGGGGAGCTGTTTTTT.

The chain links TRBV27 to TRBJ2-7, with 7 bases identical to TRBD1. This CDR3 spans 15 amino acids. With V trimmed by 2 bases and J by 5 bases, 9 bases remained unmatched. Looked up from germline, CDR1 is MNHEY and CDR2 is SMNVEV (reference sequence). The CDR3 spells CASSLPPGGSHEQYF. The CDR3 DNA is TGTGCCAGCAGTTTACCCCCAGGGGGATCCCACGAGCAGTACTTC.

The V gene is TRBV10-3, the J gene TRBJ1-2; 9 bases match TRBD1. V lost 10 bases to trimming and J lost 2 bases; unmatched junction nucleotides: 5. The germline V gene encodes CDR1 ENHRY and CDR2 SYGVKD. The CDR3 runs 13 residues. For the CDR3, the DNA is TGTGCCAACGGACAGGGGACGAACTATGGCTACACCTTC. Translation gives CANGQGTNYGYTF.

CDR3 nucleotides: TGCGCCAGCAGCTTGGTCGGAGGGGTGAACACCGGGGAGCTGTTTTTT. The encoded protein is CASSLVGGVNTGELFF. V is TRBV5-1 and J is TRBJ2-2, with D maybe TRBD2 (6 bases). The CDR3 extends over 16 amino acids. The germline V gene encodes CDR1 SGHRS and CDR2 YFSETQ. Trimming left V 0 bases short and J 1 base short, with 10 bases between.

CDR3 residues: CASVPGHAANEKLFF. CDR3 sequence (DNA): TGTGCCAGTGTCCCAGGGCACGCGGCTAATGAAAAACTGTTTTTT. The chain carries TRBV6-5 and TRBJ1-4; tentative D call: TRBD1 (5 bases). V shed 9 bases and J shed 3 bases, with 17 bases lying between them. This CDR3 is 15 amino acids long. Germline assignment: CDR1 MNHEY and CDR2 SVGAGI.

The CDR3 region is CASSSSPGGSYGYTF. Here the CDR3 DNA reads TGTGCCAGCAGTTCCAGCCCGGGGGGAAGTTATGGCTACACCTTC. The chain joins TRBV5-4 to TRBJ1-2; D may be TRBD1 (5 bases). The CDR3 extends over 15 amino acids. V was clipped by 5 bases and J by 5 bases, with 19 bases between them. Germline loops: CDR1 SGHNT, CDR2 YYREEE (reference sequence).

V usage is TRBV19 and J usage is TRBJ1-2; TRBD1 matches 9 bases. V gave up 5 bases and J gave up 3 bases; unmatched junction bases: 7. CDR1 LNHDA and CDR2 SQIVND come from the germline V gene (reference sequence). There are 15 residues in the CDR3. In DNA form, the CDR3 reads TGTGCCAGTAGTGTCGGACAGGGGTGGGACTATGGCTACACCTTC. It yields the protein CASSVGQGWDYGYTF.

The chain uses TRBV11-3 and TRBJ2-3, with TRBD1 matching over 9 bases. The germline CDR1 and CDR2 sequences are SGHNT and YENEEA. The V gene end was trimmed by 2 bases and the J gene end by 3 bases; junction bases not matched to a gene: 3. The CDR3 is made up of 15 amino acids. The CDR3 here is CASSLSGTGTDTQYF. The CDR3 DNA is TGTGCCAGCAGCTTAAGTGGGACAGGGACAGATACGCAGTATTTT.

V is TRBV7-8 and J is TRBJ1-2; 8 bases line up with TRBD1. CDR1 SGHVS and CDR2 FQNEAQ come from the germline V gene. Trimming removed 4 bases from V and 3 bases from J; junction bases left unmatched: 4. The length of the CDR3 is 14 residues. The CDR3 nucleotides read TGTGCCAGCAGCTCATACAGGGGGGACTATGGCTACACCTTC. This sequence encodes CASSSYRGDYGYTF.

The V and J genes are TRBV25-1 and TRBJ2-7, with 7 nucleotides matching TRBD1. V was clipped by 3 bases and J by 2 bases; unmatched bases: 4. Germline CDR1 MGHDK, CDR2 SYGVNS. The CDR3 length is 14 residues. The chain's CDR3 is CASSDRDSAYEQYF. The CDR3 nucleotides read TGTGCCAGCAGTGACCGGGACAGTGCCTACGAGCAGTACTTC.

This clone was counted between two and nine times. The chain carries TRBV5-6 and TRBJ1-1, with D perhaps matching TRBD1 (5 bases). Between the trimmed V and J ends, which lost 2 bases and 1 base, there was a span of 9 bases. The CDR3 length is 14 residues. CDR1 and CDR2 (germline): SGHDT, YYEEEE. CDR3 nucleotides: TGTGCCAGCAGCTTCCGGGACTGGAACACTGAAGCTTTCTTT. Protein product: CASSFRDWNTEAFF.

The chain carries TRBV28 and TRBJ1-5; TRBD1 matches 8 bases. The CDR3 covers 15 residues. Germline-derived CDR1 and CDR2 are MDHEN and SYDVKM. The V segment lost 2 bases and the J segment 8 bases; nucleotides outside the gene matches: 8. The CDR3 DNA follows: TGTGCCAGCAGTTTACCCGGACAGGGAGGGAAGCCCCAGCATTTT. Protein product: CASSLPGQGGKPQHF.

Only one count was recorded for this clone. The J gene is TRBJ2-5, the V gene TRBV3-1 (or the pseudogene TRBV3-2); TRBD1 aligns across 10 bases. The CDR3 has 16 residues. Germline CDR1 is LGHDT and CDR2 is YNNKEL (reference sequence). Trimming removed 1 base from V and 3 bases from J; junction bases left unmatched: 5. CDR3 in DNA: TGTGCCAGCAGCCAAGGGGTCGGGACAGGGGAAGAGACCCAGTACTTC. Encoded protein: CASSQGVGTGEETQYF.

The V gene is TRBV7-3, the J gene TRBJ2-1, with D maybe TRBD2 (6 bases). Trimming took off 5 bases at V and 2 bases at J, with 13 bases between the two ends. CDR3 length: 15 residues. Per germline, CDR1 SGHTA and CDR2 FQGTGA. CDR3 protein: CASSHGRPPYNEQFF. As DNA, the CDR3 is TGTGCCAGCAGCCACGGGAGACCCCCCTACAATGAGCAGTTCTTC.

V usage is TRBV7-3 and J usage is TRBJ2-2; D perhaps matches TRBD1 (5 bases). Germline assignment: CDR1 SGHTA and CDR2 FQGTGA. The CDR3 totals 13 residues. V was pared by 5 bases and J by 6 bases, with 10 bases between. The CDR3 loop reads CASSPRDPGELFF. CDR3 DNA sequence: TGTGCCAGCAGCCCCAGGGATCCCGGGGAGCTGTTTTTT.

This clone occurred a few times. The CDR3 nucleotides read TGCGCCAGCAGCTTGGAAGGACAGGGGTTTTCACCCCTCCACTTT. The encoded protein is CASSLEGQGFSPLHF. V and J are TRBV5-1 and TRBJ1-6; 9 bases match TRBD1. V trimming: 0 bases; J trimming: 9 bases; junction bases outside the gene matches: 4. The length of the CDR3 is 15 residues. Per germline, CDR1 SGHRS and CDR2 YFSETQ.

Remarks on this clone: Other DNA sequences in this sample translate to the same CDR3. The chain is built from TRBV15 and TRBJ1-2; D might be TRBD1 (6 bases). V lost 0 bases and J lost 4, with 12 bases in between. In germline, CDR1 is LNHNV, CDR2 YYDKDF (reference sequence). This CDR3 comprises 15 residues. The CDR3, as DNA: TGTGCCACCAGCAGAGATCGAACAGGGACCTATGGCTACACCTTC. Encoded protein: CATSRDRTGTYGYTF.

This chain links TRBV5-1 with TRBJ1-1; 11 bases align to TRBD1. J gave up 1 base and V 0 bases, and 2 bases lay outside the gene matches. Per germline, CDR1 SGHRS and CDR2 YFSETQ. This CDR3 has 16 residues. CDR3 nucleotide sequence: TGCGCCAGCAGCTTGGCCGGACAGGGGGCGAACACTGAAGCTTTCTTT. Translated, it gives CASSLAGQGANTEAFF.

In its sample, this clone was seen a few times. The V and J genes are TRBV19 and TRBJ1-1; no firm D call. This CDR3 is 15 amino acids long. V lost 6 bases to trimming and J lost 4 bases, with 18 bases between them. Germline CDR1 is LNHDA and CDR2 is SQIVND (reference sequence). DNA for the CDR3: TGTGCCAGTAGGGATACCGGGAGAGTGACCACTGAAGCTTTCTTT. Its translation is CASRDTGRVTTEAFF.

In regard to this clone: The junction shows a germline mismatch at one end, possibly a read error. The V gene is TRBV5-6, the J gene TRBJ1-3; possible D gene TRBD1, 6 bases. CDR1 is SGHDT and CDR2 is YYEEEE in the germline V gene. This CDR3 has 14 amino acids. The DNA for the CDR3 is TGTGCCAGCAGCTTGTGGGGGCCTGGGAACACCATATATTTT. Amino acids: CASSLWGPGNTIYF.